This record concerns one T cell receptor (beta chain) sequence. This entry is derived from a study of blood T cells in healthy people across ages. About the research overall: For every two T cells, template switching captured about one barcoded beta molecule.

Researchers collected 9.5 to 10 milliliters of peripheral blood from every single donor. A second PCR, run for about 7 to 12 cycles, used a sample-barcoded 5' primer plus a J-beta primer mix. From the 5' RACE reads, TCRdb called clonotypes with MiXCR, one entry per CDR3 protein. The table has some 760,000 distinct CDR3 sequences, roughly 25% seen once. The CDR3 consists of 15 residues. CDR1 SGHTA and CDR2 FQGNSA come from the germline V gene. With 5 bases clipped from V and 6 bases from J, the junction kept 10 bases outside the gene matches. This same sample was also taken into another study, of T cells of mothers and their children.

The TCR was taken from a boy younger than 18 in good health. Sequenced input: blood. The chain couples TRBV7-2 to TRBJ2-1; 7 bases align to TRBD2. CDR3 protein: CASSPRGKRGNEQFF. Written as DNA, the CDR3 is TGTGCCAGCAGCCCCCGAGGAAAGCGGGGCAATGAGCAGTTCTTC.